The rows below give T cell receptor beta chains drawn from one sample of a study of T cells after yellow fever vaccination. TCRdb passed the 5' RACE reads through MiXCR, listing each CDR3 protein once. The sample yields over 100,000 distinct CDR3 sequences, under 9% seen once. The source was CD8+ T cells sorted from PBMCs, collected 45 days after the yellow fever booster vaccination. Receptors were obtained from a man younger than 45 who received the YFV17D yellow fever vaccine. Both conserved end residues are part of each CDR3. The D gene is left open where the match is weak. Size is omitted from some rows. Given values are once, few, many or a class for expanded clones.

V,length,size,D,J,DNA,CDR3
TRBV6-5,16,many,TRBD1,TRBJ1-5,TGTGCCAACGCGGGACAGGGGGCAAGGGGCAATCAGCCCCAGCATTTT,CANAGQGARGNQPQHF
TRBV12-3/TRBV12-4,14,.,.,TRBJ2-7,TGTGCCAGCAGTTTCGGGCTAGAGGGGGACGAGCAGTACTTC,CASSFGLEGDEQYF
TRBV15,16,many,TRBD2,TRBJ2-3,TGTGCCACCAGCGTTGGACTAGCGGGAGGGTCAGATACGCAGTATTTT,CATSVGLAGGSDTQYF
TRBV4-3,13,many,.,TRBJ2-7,TGCGCCAGCAGTTACAGGGTCGACTACGAGCAGTACTTC,CASSYRVDYEQYF
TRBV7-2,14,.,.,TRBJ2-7,TGTGCCAGCAGCCCCCCTGGGCGGTTCGTCGAGCAGTACTTC,CASSPPGRFVEQYF
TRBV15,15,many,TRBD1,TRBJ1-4,TGTGCCACCAGCGGCGGGACAGGGGTAGGGGAAAAACTGTTTTTT,CATSGGTGVGEKLFF
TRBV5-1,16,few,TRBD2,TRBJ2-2,TGCGCCAGCAGCTGGGGCAAAGCGGGAGAGGCCGGGGAGCTGTTTTTT,CASSWGKAGEAGELFF
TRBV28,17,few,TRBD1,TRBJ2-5,TGTGCCAGCAGTTTAGACCAGGACAGGGGCCGGAGAGAGACCCAGTACTTC,CASSLDQDRGRRETQYF
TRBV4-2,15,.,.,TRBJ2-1,TGTGCCAGCAGCCAAGAGCGGGATTCGGTCAATGAGCAGTTCTTC,CASSQERDSVNEQFF
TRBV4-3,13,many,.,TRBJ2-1,TGCGCCAGCAGCCAAAGCTCAGGTAATGAGCAGTTCTTC,CASSQSSGNEQFF
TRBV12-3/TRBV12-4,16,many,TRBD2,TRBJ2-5,TGTGCCAGCAGTCCCTCGCTAGCGGGAGGGGAAGAGACCCAGTACTTC,CASSPSLAGGEETQYF
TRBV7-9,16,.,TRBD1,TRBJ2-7,TGTGCCAGCAGCCTAACTACCGGGACAGGAGGATACGAGCAGTACTTC,CASSLTTGTGGYEQYF
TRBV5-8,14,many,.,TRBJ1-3,TGTGCCAGCAGCCCGGACCCTCCTGGAAACACCATATATTTT,CASSPDPPGNTIYF
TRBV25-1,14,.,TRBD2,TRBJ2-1,TGTGCCAGCGGTAGGACTAGCGGGGACAATGAGCAGTTCTTC,CASGRTSGDNEQFF
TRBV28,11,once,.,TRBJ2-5,TGTGCCATCAGTAAACAGGTGACCCAGTACTTC,CAISKQVTQYF
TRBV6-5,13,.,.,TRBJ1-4,TGTGCCAGCAGTTACTCGGTTAATGAAAAACTGTTTTTT,CASSYSVNEKLFF
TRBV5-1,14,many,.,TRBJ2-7,TGCGCCAGCAGCTTGGTTCAGGGATCCTACGAGCAGTACTTC,CASSLVQGSYEQYF
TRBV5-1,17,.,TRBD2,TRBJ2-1,TGCGCCAGCAGCTCGGCCGGTAGCGGGACTCCTTTAGATGAGCAGTTCTTC,CASSSAGSGTPLDEQFF
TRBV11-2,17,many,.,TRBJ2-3,TGTGCCAGCAGCCCTATGGGGGTTGGAGGGTGGACAGATACGCAGTATTTT,CASSPMGVGGWTDTQYF
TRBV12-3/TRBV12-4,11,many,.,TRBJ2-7,TGTGCCACCGGGTCCGCTCTCGAGCAGTACTTC,CATGSALEQYF
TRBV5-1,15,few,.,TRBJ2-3,TGCGCCAGCAGCTTGGAGGGGACTTTCACAGATACGCAGTATTTT,CASSLEGTFTDTQYF
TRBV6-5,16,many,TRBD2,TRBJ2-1,TGTGCCAGCAGTCCCTCAGGACTAGATTTCTACAATGAGCAGTTCTTC,CASSPSGLDFYNEQFF
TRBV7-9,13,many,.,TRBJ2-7,TGTGCCAGCAGCTTAGTGGTTTCCTACGAGCAGTACTTC,CASSLVVSYEQYF
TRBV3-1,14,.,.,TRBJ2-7,TGTGCCAGCAGCCTACAGGGAAGACCCTACGAGCAGTACTTC,CASSLQGRPYEQYF
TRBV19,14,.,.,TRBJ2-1,TGTGCCAGTAGTATCTCCTCTAGCTTCGATGAGCAGTTCTTC,CASSISSSFDEQFF
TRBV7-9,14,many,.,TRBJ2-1,TGTGCCAGCAGCCTTTCCGGTGGACTCAATGAGCAGTTCTTC,CASSLSGGLNEQFF
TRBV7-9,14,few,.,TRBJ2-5,TGTGCCAGCAGCCCCGCCGGGGCCGGAGAGACCCAGTACTTC,CASSPAGAGETQYF
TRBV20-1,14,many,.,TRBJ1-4,TGCAGTGCTAGGCTCAGTCATTCTAATGAAAAACTGTTTTTT,CSARLSHSNEKLFF
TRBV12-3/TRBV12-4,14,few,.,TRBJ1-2,TGTGCCAGCAGTTTTCACAACGAGAACTATGGCTACACCTTC,CASSFHNENYGYTF
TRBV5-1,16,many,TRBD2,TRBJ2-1,TGCGCCAGCAGCTTGGTAGCGGGGACCCCCTACAATGAGCAGTTCTTC,CASSLVAGTPYNEQFF
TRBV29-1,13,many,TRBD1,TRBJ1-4,TGCAGCGCGACCGGGACAGGGAAGGGAAAACTGTTTTTT,CSATGTGKGKLFF
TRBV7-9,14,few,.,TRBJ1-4,TGTGCCAGCAGCCATACAGGGTTTAATGAAAAACTGTTTTTT,CASSHTGFNEKLFF
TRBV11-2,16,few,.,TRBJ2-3,TGTGCCAGCAGCTTAGTTTATTCAGGTCCGACAGATACGCAGTATTTT,CASSLVYSGPTDTQYF
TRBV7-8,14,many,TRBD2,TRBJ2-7,TGTGCCAGCACCCCTAGCGGGAGCCCCTACGAGCAGTACTTC,CASTPSGSPYEQYF
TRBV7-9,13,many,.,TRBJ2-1,TGTGCCAGCAGCTTCCGGACTGAATTTAAGCAGTTCTTC,CASSFRTEFKQFF
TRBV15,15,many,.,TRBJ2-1,TGTGCCACCAGCAGAGATCCTGGAGACTCTCGTAACCAGTTCTTC,CATSRDPGDSRNQFF
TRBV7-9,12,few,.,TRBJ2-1,TGTGCCAGCAGCCCGGGACTTCCCGAGCAGTTCTTC,CASSPGLPEQFF
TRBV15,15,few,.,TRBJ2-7,TGTGCCACCAGCAGAGATAGTTCGACGGACTACGAGCAGTACTTC,CATSRDSSTDYEQYF
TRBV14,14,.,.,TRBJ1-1,TGTGCCAGCAGCCAGCTAGGACGGACCACTGAAGCTTTCTTT,CASSQLGRTTEAFF
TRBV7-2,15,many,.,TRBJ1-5,TGTGCCAGCAGCTTAGGATGGGGTGGCAATCAGCCCCAGCATTTT,CASSLGWGGNQPQHF
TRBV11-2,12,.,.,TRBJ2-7,TGTGCCAGCAGCTTGGATGTGGTGGAGCAGTACTTC,CASSLDVVEQYF
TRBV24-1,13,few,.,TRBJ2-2,TGTGCCACCAGGAGCGGCCGCACCGGGGAGCTGTTTTTT,CATRSGRTGELFF
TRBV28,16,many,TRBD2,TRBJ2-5,TGTGCCAGCAGTTCAGGACTAGCGGGACGACAAGAGACCCAGTACTTC,CASSSGLAGRQETQYF
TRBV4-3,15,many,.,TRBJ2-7,TGCGCCAGCAGCCAAGATTTCGGGTTCCCGTACGAGCAGTACTTC,CASSQDFGFPYEQYF
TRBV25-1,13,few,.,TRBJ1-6,TGTGCCACCGGGACTGGCTATAATTCACCCCTCCACTTT,CATGTGYNSPLHF